This T cell receptor beta chain emerged from a study of blood T cells in healthy people across ages. Together with a sample-barcoded 5' primer, a J-beta primer mix was included in a second PCR lasting roughly 6 to 12 cycles. MiXCR, run by TCRdb on the 5' RACE reads, gives a single entry per CDR3 protein. Altogether about 730,000 distinct CDR3 sequences are present, approximately 43% being singletons, with the ten largest covering less than 25%. The germline CDR1 and CDR2 sequences are SGHDT and YYEEEE. The CDR3 consists of 16 residues. The TCR comes from a woman aged 60 to 75 in good health. This chain uses TRBV5-6 with TRBJ2-1; 7 bases line up with TRBD1. The J call is doubtful: the DNA matches TRBJ2-7 better. Sequencing was carried out using blood. CDR3 in amino acids: CASSLWVTGLYNEQYF. DNA for the CDR3: TGTGCCAGCAGCTTGTGGGTGACAGGGCTCTACAATGAGCAGTACTTC.